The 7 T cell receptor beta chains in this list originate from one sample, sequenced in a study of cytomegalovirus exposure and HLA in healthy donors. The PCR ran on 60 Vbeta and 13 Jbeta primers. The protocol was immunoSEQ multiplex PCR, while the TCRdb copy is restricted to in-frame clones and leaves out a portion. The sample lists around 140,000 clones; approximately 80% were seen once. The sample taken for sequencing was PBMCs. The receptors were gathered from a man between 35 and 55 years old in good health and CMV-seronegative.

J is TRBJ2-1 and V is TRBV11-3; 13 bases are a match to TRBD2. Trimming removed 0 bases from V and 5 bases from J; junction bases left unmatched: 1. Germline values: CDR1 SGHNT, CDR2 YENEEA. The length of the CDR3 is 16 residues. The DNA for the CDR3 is TGTGCCAGCAGCTTAGAACTAGCGGGGGGGAACAATGAGCAGTTCTTC. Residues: CASSLELAGGNNEQFF. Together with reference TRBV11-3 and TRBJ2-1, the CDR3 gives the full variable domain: EAGVVQSPRYKIIEKKQPVAFWCNPISGHNTLYWYLQNLGQGPELLIRYENEEAVDDSQLPKDRFSAERLKGVDSTLKIQPAELGDSAVYLCASSLELAGGNNEQFFGPGTRLTVL.

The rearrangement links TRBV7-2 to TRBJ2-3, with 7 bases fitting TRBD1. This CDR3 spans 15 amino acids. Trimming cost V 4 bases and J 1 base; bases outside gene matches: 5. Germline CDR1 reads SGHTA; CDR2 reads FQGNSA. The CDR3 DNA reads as TGTGCCAGCAGCTCCTCCGGGACAGGCACAGATACGCAGTATTTT. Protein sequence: CASSSSGTGTDTQYF.

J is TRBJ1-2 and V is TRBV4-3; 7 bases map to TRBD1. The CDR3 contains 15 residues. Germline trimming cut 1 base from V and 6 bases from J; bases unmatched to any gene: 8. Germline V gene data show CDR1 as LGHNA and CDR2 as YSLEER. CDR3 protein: CASSQGSTGKNGYTF. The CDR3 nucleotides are TGCGCCAGCAGCCAAGGGTCGACAGGGAAGAATGGCTACACCTTC.

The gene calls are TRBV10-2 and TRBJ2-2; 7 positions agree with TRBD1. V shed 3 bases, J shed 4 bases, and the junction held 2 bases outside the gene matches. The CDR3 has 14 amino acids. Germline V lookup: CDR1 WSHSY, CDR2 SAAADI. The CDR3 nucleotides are TGCGCCAGCAGTGAACAGGGGCTCACCGGGGAGCTGTTTTTT. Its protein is CASSEQGLTGELFF.

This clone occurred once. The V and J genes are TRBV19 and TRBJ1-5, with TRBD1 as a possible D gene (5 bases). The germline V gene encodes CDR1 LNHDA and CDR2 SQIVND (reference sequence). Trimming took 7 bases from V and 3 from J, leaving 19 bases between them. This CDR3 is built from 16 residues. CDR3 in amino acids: CASTPEKGLPNQPQHF. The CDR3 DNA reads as TGTGCCAGTACCCCCGAGAAGGGACTACCCAATCAGCCCCAGCATTTT.

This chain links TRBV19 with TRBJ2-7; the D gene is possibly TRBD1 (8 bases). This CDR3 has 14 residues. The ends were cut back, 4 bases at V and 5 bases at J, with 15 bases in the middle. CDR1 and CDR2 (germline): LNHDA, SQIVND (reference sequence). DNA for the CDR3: TGTGCCAGTAGTAGAAACAGGGGGGGTGACGAGCAGTACTTC. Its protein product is CASSRNRGGDEQYF.

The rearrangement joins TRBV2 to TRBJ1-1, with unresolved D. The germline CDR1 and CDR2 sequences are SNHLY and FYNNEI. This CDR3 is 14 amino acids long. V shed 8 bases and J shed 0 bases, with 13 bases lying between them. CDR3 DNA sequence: TGTGCCAGCGGCGGGTGGGCAATGAACACTGAAGCTTTCTTT. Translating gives CASGGWAMNTEAFF.